This T cell receptor beta chain was recorded in a study of CD4 T cells in relation to SARS-CoV-2 and coronaviruses. Study-wide context: Negative control cultures got HIV-1 Nef peptides or no peptide.

The CDR3 runs to 16 residues. The J segment lost 3 bases and the V segment lost 6 bases, leaving 13 bases of the junction unmatched. Germline assignment: CDR1 LGHNT and CDR2 FRNRAP. CD4+ T cells from unexposed donors were obtained before the COVID-19 pandemic (2011-2018). After about ten days of culture, CD4+ T cells were isolated. Profiling relied on immunoSEQ multiplex PCR, and the TCRdb table lists in-frame clones only, not all of them. The sample includes tens of thousands of clones, approximately 76% seen only once; the top ten take roughly 14%. The count of this clone is one. Its antigen is as yet unknown.

The rearrangement links TRBV12-5 to TRBJ1-1, with 7 bases matching TRBD1. Sample: CD4+ T cells from PBMCs, cultured in vitro. This receptor was identified in a human donor in good health. Written as DNA, the CDR3 is TGTGCTAGTGGCCCCGCAGACAGGGCGTTTGACACTGAAGCTTTCTTT. Its translation: CASGPADRAFDTEAFF.